This T cell receptor beta chain was observed in a study of human T cells and chemical hapten exposure. Study at large: TCR yields per sample varied, mainly owing to small pooled library volume differences.

Time point specified: pre-sensitization, week 0. Treatment here: therapeutic diphenylcyclopropenone sensitization with weekly scalp DPC. Ahead of each patch test application, blood was drawn. Every donor had alopecia and was 18 to 70 years old; all were suitable for DPC. RNA extraction used unfractionated whole blood as the source of total RNA. V was shortened by 2 bases and J by 7 bases, with 8 bases between the two germline ends. The CDR3 consists of 12 residues. CDR1 is SNHLY, CDR2 FYNNEI, per germline. TCRdb re-called the RACE reads through MiXCR, storing one row per CDR3 protein. There are about 80,000 distinct CDR3 sequences in the sample; 14% occur only once, and 3.5% to 6% lies in the top ten.

This sample comprised whole blood, obtained in connection with sensitization to the hapten diphenylcyclopropenone (DPC). V gene TRBV2 combines with J gene TRBJ1-2; D might be TRBD1 (5 bases). This receptor was taken from a woman in her fifties or sixties with alopecia areata. Some clones in this sample may be carry-over from other donors' samples. CDR3 coding DNA: TGTGCCAGCAGTGAAAGGGGACCTGGCTACACCTTC. As protein: CASSERGPGYTF.